The 8 T cell receptor beta chains given below trace back to one sample, sequenced in a study of T cells expressing NK-cell markers. TCRdb reworked the 5' RACE reads into one entry per CDR3 protein, no DNA. The sample table sets out under 600,000 distinct CDR3 sequences. Material: blood T cells: a sorted CD56 or NKG2C T cell subset, CD4+ or CD8+ T cells, or bulk PBMC T cells (not recorded which). These receptors were obtained from a woman aged 50 to 60 in good health.

The chain links TRBV20-1 to TRBJ2-5; TCRdb's assignment of TRBD1 cannot be checked, as there is no DNA. The germline CDR1 and CDR2 sequences are DFQATT and SNEGSKA (reference sequence). The CDR3 consists of 16 residues. The CDR3 region is CSADLAGRGNQETQYF.

This chain links TRBV30 with TRBJ2-5. Germline V CDR1 and CDR2: GTSNPN, SVGIG (reference sequence). The CDR3 contains 13 residues. The CDR3 loop reads CAWKEWVGETQYF. Drawing the rest from reference TRBV30 and TRBJ2-5, the complete variable domain is SQTIHQWPATLVQPVGSPLSLECTVEGTSNPNLYWYRQAAGRGLQLLFYSVGIGQISSEVPQNLSASRPQDRQFILSSKKLLLSDSGFYLCAWKEWVGETQYFGPGTRLLVL.

The rearrangement joins TRBV27 to TRBJ2-5; the TCRdb D gene call, TRBD2, has no DNA to confirm it. The germline CDR1 and CDR2 sequences are MNHEY and SMNVEV (reference sequence). There are 15 residues in the CDR3. CDR3 sequence: CASSPDLTLKETQYF.

The chain uses TRBV11-2 and TRBJ1-4; TCRdb calls TRBD1, which cannot be checked without DNA. CDR3 length: 15 residues. Germline V gene sequence: CDR1 SGHAT, CDR2 FQNNGV. CDR3 sequence: CASSPGRGSKEKLFF.

The rearrangement uses TRBV11-3 and TRBJ1-3. This CDR3 comprises 15 residues. CDR1 and CDR2 (germline): SGHNT, YENEEA. The CDR3: CASSSGQNSGNTIYF.

The V call is TRBV10-3, the J call TRBJ2-7. The CDR3 covers 13 residues. CDR1 and CDR2 from the germline V gene are ENHRY and SYGVKD. The CDR3 sequence is CAISGDYLRGQYF.

V is TRBV5-1 and J is TRBJ1-1; TCRdb's D call of TRBD1 is untestable without DNA. The CDR3 extends over 17 amino acids. The V gene's germline CDR1 is SGHRS and CDR2 YFSETQ. Here the CDR3 reads CASSLTTSGAENTEAFF.

The V call is TRBV19, the J call TRBJ1-1; TCRdb's assignment of TRBD1 cannot be checked, as there is no DNA. Looked up from germline, CDR1 is LNHDA and CDR2 is SQIVND (reference sequence). CDR3 size: 16 residues. CDR3 protein: CASSIGTGGASTEAFF.